A selection of T cell receptor beta chains follows, all from one sample in a study of PD-1 blockade in classical Hodgkin lymphoma. This table comes from immunoSEQ multiplex PCR, and its TCRdb copy is limited to in-frame clones, with some not included. The sample records approximately 50,000 clones, 88% being singletons. The sequencing here drew on peripheral blood mononuclear cells (PBMCs), taken before the second cycle of nivolumab. All receptors come from a human donor with classical Hodgkin lymphoma. Both conserved end residues are part of each CDR3. The order of the fields is D gene, J gene, V gene, clone size, CDR3 DNA, CDR3 protein. D genes are given only for firm matches. The size entry is marked missing in some rows and otherwise reads once, few, many or a size class.

NA,TRBJ2-2,TRBV9,NA,TGTGCCAGCAGGTGGGACCCGAACACCGGGGAGCTGTTTTTT,CASRWDPNTGELFF
TRBD1,TRBJ1-1,TRBV6-6,few,TGTGCCAGCAGACCGGGACAGGGCTCGGGCACTGAAGCTTTCTTT,CASRPGQGSGTEAFF
TRBD1,TRBJ1-5,TRBV6-5,NA,TGTGCCAGCAGTTCCCTTGGACAGGGTAGCAATCAGCCCCAGCATTTT,CASSSLGQGSNQPQHF
NA,TRBJ1-1,TRBV29-1,NA,TGCAGCGGGGGGGCCTACGAAGCTTTCTTT,CSGGAYEAFF
TRBD2,TRBJ2-1,TRBV27,NA,TGTGCCAGCAGTTTTACTCTAGCGGGGGGTTACAATGAGCAGTTCTTC,CASSFTLAGGYNEQFF
TRBD1,TRBJ1-6,TRBV19,few,TGTGCCAGTAGTATTACACAGGGGGTCTATAATTCACCCCTCCACTTT,CASSITQGVYNSPLHF
NA,TRBJ2-1,TRBV5-1,NA,TGCGCCAGCAGCCTTGTGGGCCTGGAAAGAAACAATGAGCAGTTCTTC,CASSLVGLERNNEQFF
NA,TRBJ2-7,TRBV6-4,NA,TGTGCCAGCAGTGACGCTCGGGGGGCCAACATCGAGCAGTACTTC,CASSDARGANIEQYF
NA,TRBJ2-4,TRBV6-5,NA,TGTGCCAGCGGTCCAACGGAGGCAGCCAAAAACATTCAGTACTTC,CASGPTEAAKNIQYF
NA,TRBJ2-3,TRBV7-9,NA,TGTGCCAGCAGCTTAAGTGGGGGCGGCCCGAGCACAGATACGCAGTATTTT,CASSLSGGGPSTDTQYF
NA,TRBJ1-1,TRBV5-1,NA,TGCGCCAGCAGCTTGGGCGGAGATGAAGCTTTCTTT,CASSLGGDEAFF
NA,TRBJ1-3,TRBV28,few,TGTGCCAGCCGATCGGGGGCGATCGGAAACACCATATATTTT,CASRSGAIGNTIYF
TRBD2,TRBJ2-3,TRBV5-1,NA,TGCGCCAGCAGCTTAGGCGGGGGACCCACAGATACGCAGTATTTT,CASSLGGGPTDTQYF
NA,TRBJ1-1,TRBV29-1,NA,TGCAGCGTTGGGCCGGGGATCGCTTTCTTT,CSVGPGIAFF
NA,TRBJ1-6,TRBV11-2,NA,TGTGCCAGCAGCTACCCTTGGACAGATAATTCACCCCTCCACTTT,CASSYPWTDNSPLHF
NA,TRBJ2-5,TRBV18,once,TGTGCCAGCTCACGGAGAACCACGGGACTCCAAGAGACCCAGTACTTC,CASSRRTTGLQETQYF
TRBD2,TRBJ2-1,TRBV6-6,NA,TGTGCCAGCAGAGATAGCGGGGGGGACTACAATGAGCAGTTCTTC,CASRDSGGDYNEQFF
NA,TRBJ1-2,TRBV5-1,NA,TGCGCCAGCAGCTTGGACGGAGTGAGTGGCTACACCTTC,CASSLDGVSGYTF
TRBD2,TRBJ2-3,TRBV5-5,NA,TGTGCCAGCAGCTTAGGCGGGGGGCCAGGAGATACGCAGTATTTT,CASSLGGGPGDTQYF
TRBD1,TRBJ1-1,TRBV18,NA,TGTGCCAGCTCCCCCGGGACAGGGAGGACTGAAGCTTTCTTT,CASSPGTGRTEAFF
NA,TRBJ2-7,TRBV5-1,NA,TGCGCCAGCAGCTTGGGTCAGGGCTCCTACGAGCAGTACTTC,CASSLGQGSYEQYF